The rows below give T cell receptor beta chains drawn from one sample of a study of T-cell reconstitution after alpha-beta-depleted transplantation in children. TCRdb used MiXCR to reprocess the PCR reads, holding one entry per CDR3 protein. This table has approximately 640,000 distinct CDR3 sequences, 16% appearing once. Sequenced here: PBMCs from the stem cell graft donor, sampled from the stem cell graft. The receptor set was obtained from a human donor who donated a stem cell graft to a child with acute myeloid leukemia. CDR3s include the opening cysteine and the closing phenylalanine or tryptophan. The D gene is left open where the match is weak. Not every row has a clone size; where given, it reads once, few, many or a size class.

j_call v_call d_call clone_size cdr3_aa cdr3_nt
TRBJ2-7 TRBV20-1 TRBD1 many CSARTGLGSYEQYF TGCAGTGCTAGGACAGGGTTAGGCTCCTACGAGCAGTACTTC
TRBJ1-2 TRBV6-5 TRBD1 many CASTLGQEHGYTF TGTGCCAGCACTCTAGGACAGGAGCATGGCTACACCTTC
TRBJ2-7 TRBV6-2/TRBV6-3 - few CASERKPGSTYEQYF TGTGCCAGCGAAAGGAAGCCCGGGAGTACCTACGAGCAGTACTTC
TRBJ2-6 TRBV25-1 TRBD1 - CASSGQGITYGANVLTF TGTGCCAGCAGTGGACAGGGGATTACGTACGGGGCCAACGTCCTGACTTTC
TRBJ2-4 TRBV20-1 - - CSARDGGKAKNIQYF TGCAGTGCTAGAGATGGGGGGAAAGCCAAAAACATTCAGTACTTC
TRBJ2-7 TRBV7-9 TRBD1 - CASSLTGEKQYF TGTGCCAGCAGCTTAACAGGGGAAAAGCAGTACTTC
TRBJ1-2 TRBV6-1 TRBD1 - CASSEAGQGGYYGYTF TGTGCCAGCAGTGAAGCGGGTCAGGGGGGCTACTATGGCTACACCTTC
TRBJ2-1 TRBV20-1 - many CSVGQMEQFF TGCAGTGTGGGGCAGATGGAGCAGTTCTTC
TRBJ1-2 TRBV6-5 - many CASSYAGVGGYTF TGTGCCAGCAGCTACGCCGGGGTTGGTGGCTACACCTTC
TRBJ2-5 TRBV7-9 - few CASSFPGNVTQYF TGTGCCAGCAGCTTCCCAGGAAATGTGACCCAGTACTTC
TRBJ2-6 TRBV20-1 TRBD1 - CSARVDRGSGANVLTF TGCAGTGCTAGAGTAGACAGGGGCTCCGGGGCCAACGTCCTGACTTTC
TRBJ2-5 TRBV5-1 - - CASSLGDEGISETQYF TGCGCCAGCAGCTTGGGGGACGAGGGGATTTCAGAGACCCAGTACTTC
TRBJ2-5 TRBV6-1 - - CASRTGATGMETQYF TGTGCCAGCAGAACGGGGGCGACAGGGATGGAGACCCAGTACTTC
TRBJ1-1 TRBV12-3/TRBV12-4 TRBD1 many CASSLTGVGAAFF TGTGCCAGCAGCCTGACAGGGGTCGGAGCAGCTTTCTTT
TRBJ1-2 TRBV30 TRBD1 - CAWNPTGVNYGYTF TGTGCCTGGAACCCCACAGGGGTAAACTATGGCTACACCTTC
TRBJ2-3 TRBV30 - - CASSGGRADTQYF TGTGCCTCGTCGGGGGGCAGGGCAGATACGCAGTATTTT
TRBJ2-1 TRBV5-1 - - CASRDTGPSSNEQFF TGCGCCAGCAGGGATACAGGGCCATCCTCCAATGAGCAGTTCTTC
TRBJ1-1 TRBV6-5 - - CASSYRISQGPMNTEAFF TGTGCCAGCAGTTACCGGATTTCCCAGGGGCCTATGAACACTGAAGCTTTCTTT
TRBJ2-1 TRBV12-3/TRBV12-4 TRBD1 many CASTYGQAGGYNEQFF TGTGCCAGCACGTATGGGCAGGCAGGGGGCTACAATGAGCAGTTCTTC
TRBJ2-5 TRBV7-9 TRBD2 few CASSSLGLAGEETQYF TGTGCCAGCAGCTCCTTGGGGCTAGCGGGGGAAGAGACCCAGTACTTC
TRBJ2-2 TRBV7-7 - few CASSSDLNTGELFF TGTGCCAGCAGTTCAGACCTGAACACCGGGGAGCTGTTTTTT
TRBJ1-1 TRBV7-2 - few CASSLSGVQGTEAFF TGTGCCAGCAGCTTATCGGGGGTGCAGGGGACTGAAGCTTTCTTT
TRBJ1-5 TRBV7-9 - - CASSLGGLDQPQHF TGTGCCAGCAGCTTAGGGGGCCTGGATCAGCCCCAGCATTTT
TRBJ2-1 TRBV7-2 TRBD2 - CASRDRSGGGNEQFF TGTGCCAGCAGAGATCGTAGCGGGGGGGGCAATGAGCAGTTCTTC
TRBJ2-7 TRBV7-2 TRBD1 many CASSLWTGLGEQYF TGTGCCAGCAGCTTGTGGACAGGGCTAGGAGAGCAGTACTTC
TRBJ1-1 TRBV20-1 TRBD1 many CSATPGQGDTEAFF TGCAGTGCTACACCGGGACAGGGGGACACTGAAGCTTTCTTT
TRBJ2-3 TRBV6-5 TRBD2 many CASSPSGVDTDTQYF TGTGCCAGCAGTCCCAGCGGGGTCGACACAGATACGCAGTATTTT
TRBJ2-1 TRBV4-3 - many CASSQDLHEQFF TGCGCCAGCAGCCAAGATCTCCATGAGCAGTTCTTC
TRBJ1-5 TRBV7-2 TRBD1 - CASSQRDRLYSNQPQHF TGTGCCAGCAGCCAACGGGACAGACTCTATAGCAATCAGCCCCAGCATTTT
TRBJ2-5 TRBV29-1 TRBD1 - CSVVRTGAQETQYF TGCAGCGTTGTGAGGACAGGGGCGCAAGAGACCCAGTACTTC
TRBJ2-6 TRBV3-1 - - CASSHTGANVLTF TGTGCCAGCAGCCATACTGGGGCCAACGTCCTGACTTTC
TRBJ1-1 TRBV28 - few CASRTVNTEAFF TGTGCCAGCAGGACAGTGAACACTGAAGCTTTCTTT
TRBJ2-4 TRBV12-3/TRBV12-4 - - CASSPVAKNIQYF TGTGCCAGCAGCCCTGTAGCCAAAAACATTCAGTACTTC
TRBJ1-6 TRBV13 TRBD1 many CASSSRDRGSPLHF TGTGCCAGCAGCTCCCGGGACAGGGGCTCACCCCTCCACTTT
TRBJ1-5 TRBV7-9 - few CASSLDGRVNQPQHF TGTGCCAGCAGCTTAGATGGACGGGTCAATCAGCCCCAGCATTTT
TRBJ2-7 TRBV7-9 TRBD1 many CASSGPGQTSYEQYF TGTGCCAGCAGCGGTCCGGGACAGACCTCCTACGAGCAGTACTTC
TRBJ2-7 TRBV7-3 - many CASSLYWDSYEQYF TGTGCCAGCAGCTTATACTGGGATTCCTACGAGCAGTACTTC
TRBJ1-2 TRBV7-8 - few CASSLSRWGNYGYTF TGTGCCAGCAGCCTCAGCCGCTGGGGCAACTATGGCTACACCTTC
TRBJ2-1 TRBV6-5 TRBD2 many CASSYSTSGYNEQFF TGTGCCAGCAGTTACAGTACTAGCGGATACAATGAGCAGTTCTTC
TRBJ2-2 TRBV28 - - CASSLGTQNTGELFF TGTGCCAGCAGTTTAGGGACACAGAACACCGGGGAGCTGTTTTTT
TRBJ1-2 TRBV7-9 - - CASSLSRGIYGYTF TGTGCCAGCAGCTTATCGCGGGGGATATATGGCTACACCTTC